One and the same sample provided the 18 T cell receptor beta chains below, sequenced in a study of blood T cells in healthy people across ages. A sample-barcoded 5' primer and a J-beta primer mix were used in a second PCR of about 7 to 12 cycles. TCRdb fed the 5' RACE reads into MiXCR, producing one record per CDR3 protein. The sample contains over a million distinct CDR3 sequences, around 55% of which appear only once. Sequences were obtained from blood. The receptors derive from a man between 18 and 29 years old in good health.

This chain uses TRBV7-9 with TRBJ2-7, with TRBD1 matching 8 bases. With 4 bases clipped from V and 0 bases from J, the junction kept 8 bases outside the gene matches. The CDR3 contains 16 residues. The V gene's germline CDR1 is SEHNR and CDR2 FQNEAQ (reference sequence). CDR3 amino acids: CASSSWTGTGSYEQYF. The CDR3 region has the DNA TGTGCCAGCAGCTCCTGGACCGGGACAGGCTCCTACGAGCAGTACTTC.

The V call is TRBV11-2, the J call TRBJ2-1, with a tentative D call TRBD2 (5 bases). The germline gives CDR1 SGHAT, CDR2 FQNNGV. This CDR3 has 16 amino acids. Trimming removed 0 bases from V and 2 bases from J, with 11 bases in between. CDR3: CASSLDLAPTYNEQFF. The DNA for the CDR3 is TGTGCCAGCAGCTTAGATCTAGCCCCAACCTACAATGAGCAGTTCTTC.

J is TRBJ2-7 and V is TRBV28; D may be TRBD1 (6 bases). Germline CDR1 is MDHEN and CDR2 is SYDVKM. V lost 3 bases and J lost 2, with 17 bases in between. CDR3 length equals 16 residues. The CDR3 bases are TGTGCCAGCAGTTTCCAAACCCAGGACAGCGCCTACGAGCAGTACTTC. Translated: CASSFQTQDSAYEQYF.

Only a few counts were recorded for this clonotype. This chain's CDR3 is CASSPERIEDGYTF. DNA for the CDR3: TGTGCCAGTAGCCCCGAGCGGATCGAAGATGGCTACACCTTC. This chain joins TRBV12-3 or TRBV12-4 and TRBJ1-2; no reliable D call. This CDR3 has 14 residues. Trimming took off 9 bases at V and 6 bases at J, with 20 bases between the two ends.

Comment on this clonotype: One end of the junction is discordant with germline, which a read error may explain. The V gene is TRBV7-2, the J gene TRBJ1-2, with D unresolved. The CDR3 has 14 amino acids. Per the germline V gene, CDR1 is SGHTA and CDR2 is FQGNSA. The CDR3 region has the DNA TGTGCAAGCAGCCAAAACAATGGGGACTATGGCTACACCTTC. Encoded protein: CASSQNNGDYGYTF.

This clonotype was seen more than once but under ten times. The V gene is TRBV25-1, the J gene TRBJ2-4; a weak D match, TRBD2 (5 bases). The J call is uncertain, as TRBJ2-5 better fits the DNA end. Looked up from germline, CDR1 is MGHDK and CDR2 is SYGVNS. The CDR3 sequence is 12 residues long. The DNA of the CDR3 is TGTGCCAGCAGTCCTCCCGGGAAGACCCAGTACTTC. The encoded protein is CASSPPGKTQYF.

In regard to this clonotype: A much larger clone lies a single base off, so this may be a read error. The chain links TRBV4-2 to TRBJ2-4, with 8 bases identical to TRBD2. The J call could be wrong; TRBJ2-5 is a better fit for the DNA end. Germline values: CDR1 LGHNA, CDR2 YNFKEQ. This CDR3 has 15 residues. Here the CDR3 DNA reads TGTGCCAGCAGCCAAGATAATGGACTAGCTGGGACCCAGTACTTC. It translates to CASSQDNGLAGTQYF.

The gene calls are TRBV4-1 and TRBJ2-5; TRBD1 agrees at 8 bases. Germline loops: CDR1 MGHRA, CDR2 YSYEKL. V was pared by 6 bases and J by 0 bases, with 3 bases of the junction left unmatched. This CDR3 is 14 amino acids long. CDR3 in amino acids: CASREDRDQETQYF. CDR3 nucleotides: TGCGCCAGCAGGGAGGACAGGGACCAAGAGACCCAGTACTTC.

The chain recombines TRBV29-1 with TRBJ2-1; maybe TRBD1 (5 bases). Trimming pared 4 bases from V and 7 bases from J, leaving 11 bases between. From germline, CDR1 is SQVTM and CDR2 ANQGSEA. This CDR3 is 12 amino acids long. DNA for the CDR3: TGCAGCGTTGGGCAGGGAAGGAATGAGCAGTTCTTC. Residues: CSVGQGRNEQFF.

This clonotype was observed a few times. V and J are TRBV6-4 and TRBJ2-4, with 8 bases aligning to TRBD2. Germline V gene sequence: CDR1 MRHNA, CDR2 SNTAGT. V lost 3 bases to trimming and J lost 3 bases; unmatched junction nucleotides: 4. The CDR3 covers 15 residues. The DNA for the CDR3 is TGTGCCAGCAGTGATACCGCGGGAGGCAAAAACATTCAGTACTTC. Encoded protein: CASSDTAGGKNIQYF.

There are many counts of this clonotype. The rearrangement links TRBV6-1 to TRBJ2-2; the D is unclear. CDR3 length equals 17 residues. The germline gives CDR1 MNHNS, CDR2 SASEGT. Trimming left V 7 bases short and J 2 bases short, with 20 bases between. DNA of the CDR3: TGTGCCAGCATTCTGGACGGTGGCCCTACAAACACCGGGGAGCTGTTTTTT. Amino acid sequence: CASILDGGPTNTGELFF.

The genes are TRBV3-1 and TRBJ2-1, with 11 bases identical to TRBD2. Germline V lookup: CDR1 LGHDT, CDR2 YNNKEL (reference sequence). After removal of 8 bases from V and 7 bases from J, the junction contained 7 bases not matched to a gene. This CDR3 region has 14 residues. The CDR3 nucleotides are TGTGCCAGCGGGGGGACTAGCGGAAAGAATGAGCAGTTCTTC. Amino acids: CASGGTSGKNEQFF.

CDR3 sequence (DNA): TGTGCCAGCACCCCCTCACAGGGGACGACCTACGAGCAGTACTTC. Translating gives CASTPSQGTTYEQYF. The genes are TRBV7-2 and TRBJ2-5; 7 bases are shared with TRBD1. The J call may be wrong; the DNA end is better matched by TRBJ2-7. Looked up from germline, CDR1 is SGHTA and CDR2 is FQGNSA. CDR3 size: 15 residues.

This clonotype appeared a few times. The chain combines TRBV6-5 with TRBJ2-7; TRBD1 aligns across 7 bases. This CDR3 region has 16 residues. The trim removed 5 bases at V and 2 bases at J, leaving 12 bases unmatched. Per the germline V gene, CDR1 is MNHEY and CDR2 is SVGAGI. The CDR3 sequence: CASSKRQGMGTYEQYF. The CDR3 DNA reads TGTGCCAGCAGTAAGAGACAGGGAATGGGGACCTACGAGCAGTACTTC.

This chain uses TRBV20-1 with TRBJ2-4, with 8 bases identical to TRBD2. The end of the DNA fits TRBJ2-7 better, so the J call may be wrong. The germline gives CDR1 DFQATT, CDR2 SNEGSKA (reference sequence). This CDR3 region has 13 residues. The CDR3 coding sequence is TGCAGTGCTAGGGGGGGACTAGACTACGAGCAGTACTTC. Protein sequence: CSARGGLDYEQYF.

V is TRBV6-1 and J is TRBJ1-5, with TRBD1 identical over 7 bases. With V trimmed by 6 bases and J by 7 bases, 6 bases remained unmatched. The length of the CDR3 is 13 residues. Germline assignment: CDR1 MNHNS and CDR2 SASEGT. The CDR3 sequence is CASSGTGDQPQHF. CDR3 bases: TGTGCCAGCAGCGGAACAGGGGACCAGCCCCAGCATTTT.

This chain connects TRBV4-2 to TRBJ2-1, with D perhaps matching TRBD2 (6 bases). Germline-derived CDR1 and CDR2 are LGHNA and YNFKEQ. The V end was cut by 7 bases, the J end by 5 bases, with 24 bases between. CDR3 length: 17 residues. The CDR3 here is CASTLVHGGGLDNEQFF. CDR3 in DNA: TGTGCCAGCACCCTCGTTCATGGGGGAGGATTAGACAATGAGCAGTTCTTC.

This CDR3 is CSARGVSYNEQFF. CDR3 nucleotides: TGCAGTGCTAGGGGGGTGTCCTACAATGAGCAGTTCTTC. The chain is built from TRBV20-1 and TRBJ2-1; D tentatively reads TRBD1 or TRBD2 (5 bases each). This CDR3 has 13 amino acids. CDR1 DFQATT and CDR2 SNEGSKA come from the germline V gene (reference sequence). V was pared by 3 bases and J by 1 base, with 7 bases between.